The 10 T cell receptor beta chains listed next were all sequenced from one sample in a study of T cells in Graves' hyperthyroidism and ophthalmopathy. Amplification targeted TCR beta CDR3 regions from RNA transcripts. Carried out on the TCR CDR3, a first-round RT-PCR used the HTBI primer set. TCRdb fed the multiplex PCR reads into MiXCR, producing one record per CDR3 protein. The data contain under 700,000 distinct CDR3 sequences, 40% to 55% of them singletons. Sequences were obtained from peripheral blood or thyroid tissue (not recorded which). Receptors originate from a woman aged 18-29 years with Graves' hyperthyroidism.

V and J are TRBV7-3 and TRBJ2-7, with TRBD2 matching 12 bases. Looked up from germline, CDR1 is SGHTA and CDR2 is FQGTGA. Trimming cost V 2 bases and J 4 bases; bases outside gene matches: 15. The CDR3 covers 19 residues. The CDR3 loop reads CASSLRASPMTSGRYEQYF. DNA of the CDR3: TGTGCCAGCAGCTTACGGGCTAGCCCGATGACTAGCGGGAGATACGAGCAGTACTTC.

The rearrangement links TRBV7-9 to TRBJ2-7; TRBD2 agrees at 7 bases. CDR3 size: 15 residues. The V gene's germline CDR1 is SEHNR and CDR2 FQNEAQ (reference sequence). Trimming took 5 bases from V and 2 from J; bases not matched to a gene: 9. CDR3 sequence: CASSSDLAETYEQYF. For the CDR3, the DNA is TGTGCCAGCAGCAGTGATCTAGCGGAGACCTACGAGCAGTACTTC.

The CDR3 DNA reads as TGTGCCACCAGTGACGCCTCCGGGGAGCTGTTTTTT. Protein: CATSDASGELFF. The chain links TRBV24-1 to TRBJ2-2; D gene unclear. The CDR3 runs to 12 residues. V shed 4 bases and J shed 6 bases, with 5 bases lying between them. Per the germline V gene, CDR1 is KGHDR and CDR2 is SFDVKD.

This clonotype has only one observation. The V gene is TRBV2, the J gene TRBJ1-4; D is perhaps TRBD1 (5 bases). V was shortened by 9 bases and J by 11 bases, with 16 bases between the two germline ends. There are 12 residues in the CDR3. CDR1 and CDR2 (germline): SNHLY, FYNNEI. In nucleotides, the CDR3 is TGTGCCAGTGGTGGGGCAGTGGGGAAACTGTTTTTT. The encoded protein is CASGGAVGKLFF.

The J gene is TRBJ1-1, the V gene TRBV29-1, with D unresolved. The CDR3 is 11 amino acids. CDR1 and CDR2 (germline): SQVTM, ANQGSEA. V dropped 3 bases and J dropped 5 bases, with 7 bases sitting between them. CDR3 nucleotide sequence: TGCAGCGTTGACCCCGGGACTGAAGCTTTCTTT. It specifies CSVDPGTEAFF. Complete variable domain (other parts from reference TRBV29-1 and TRBJ1-1): SAVISQKPSRDICQRGTSLTIQCQVDSQVTMMFWYRQQPGQSLTLIATANQGSEATYESGFVIDKFPISRPNLTFSTLTVSNMSPEDSSIYLCSVDPGTEAFFGQGTRLTVV.

Note on this clonotype: It may be a read error: a sequence one base away is much more abundant. V is TRBV24-1 and J is TRBJ2-7, with D possibly TRBD1 on 5 matching bases. The length of the CDR3 is 12 residues. Germline V lookup: CDR1 KGHDR, CDR2 SFDVKD. The DNA for the CDR3 is TGTGCCGCCAGTGCAGGGCCCTACGAGCAGTACTTC. It specifies CAASAGPYEQYF.

The chain couples TRBV7-9 to TRBJ2-2; D gene unclear. CDR3 length: 13 residues. The germline V gene encodes CDR1 SEHNR and CDR2 FQNEAQ (reference sequence). The V gene lost 2 bases and the J gene lost 7 bases, with 8 bases spanning the gap. CDR3 loop: CASSLRSGGELFF. DNA of the CDR3: TGTGCCAGCAGCTTACGGTCGGGCGGGGAGCTGTTTTTT.

The chain joins TRBV12-3 or TRBV12-4 to TRBJ2-7; 7 nucleotides align to TRBD2. This CDR3 comprises 13 residues. Trimming took 6 bases from V and 6 from J; bases not matched to a gene: 8. CDR3 sequence (DNA): TGTGCCAGCAGCTTGGGGAGGGAGATCGAGCAGTACTTC. It is translated as CASSLGREIEQYF.

This clonotype was counted only a few times. V usage is TRBV14 and J usage is TRBJ2-7, with D hard to call. Per germline, CDR1 SGHDN and CDR2 FVKESK. V was clipped by 0 bases and J by 3 bases, with 9 bases between them. The CDR3 is made up of 14 amino acids. CDR3 in amino acids: CASSQDYTHYEQYF. The CDR3 DNA follows: TGTGCCAGCAGCCAAGACTACACGCACTACGAGCAGTACTTC.

CDR3 sequence: CASSEVAGINQPQHF. In DNA form, the CDR3 reads TGTGCCAGCAGTGAAGTAGCGGGGATAAACCAGCCCCAGCATTTT. The rearrangement joins TRBV6-1 to TRBJ1-5; D is undetermined. The V end lost 1 base, the J end lost 7 bases, and 14 bases lay between the germline ends. The CDR3 totals 15 residues. Germline lookup yields CDR1 MNHNS and CDR2 SASEGT.